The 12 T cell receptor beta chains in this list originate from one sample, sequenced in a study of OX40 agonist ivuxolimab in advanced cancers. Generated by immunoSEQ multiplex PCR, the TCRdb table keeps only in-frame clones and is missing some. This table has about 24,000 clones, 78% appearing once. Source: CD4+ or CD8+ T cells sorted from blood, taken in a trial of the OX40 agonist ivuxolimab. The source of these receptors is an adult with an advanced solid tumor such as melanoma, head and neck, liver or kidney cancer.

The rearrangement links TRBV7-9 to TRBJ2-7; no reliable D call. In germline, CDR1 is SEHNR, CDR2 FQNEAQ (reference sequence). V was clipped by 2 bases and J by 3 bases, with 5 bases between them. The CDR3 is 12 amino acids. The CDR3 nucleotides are TGTGCCAGCAGCTTAACGGACTACGAGCAGTACTTC. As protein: CASSLTDYEQYF.

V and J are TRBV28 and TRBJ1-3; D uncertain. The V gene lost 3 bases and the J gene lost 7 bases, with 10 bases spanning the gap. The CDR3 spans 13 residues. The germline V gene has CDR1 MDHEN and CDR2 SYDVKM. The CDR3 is CASSLQEPNTIYF. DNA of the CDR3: TGTGCCAGCAGTTTGCAGGAACCCAACACCATATATTTT.

CDR3 region: CASSVGQGGMNTEAFF. CDR3 in DNA: TGTGCCAGCAGCGTAGGACAGGGAGGGATGAACACTGAAGCTTTCTTT. The J gene is TRBJ1-1, the V gene TRBV9; 7 nucleotides agree with TRBD1. The V gene end was trimmed by 0 bases and the J gene end by 0 bases; junction bases not matched to a gene: 5. The CDR3 sequence is 16 residues long. The V gene's germline CDR1 is SGDLS and CDR2 YYNGEE.

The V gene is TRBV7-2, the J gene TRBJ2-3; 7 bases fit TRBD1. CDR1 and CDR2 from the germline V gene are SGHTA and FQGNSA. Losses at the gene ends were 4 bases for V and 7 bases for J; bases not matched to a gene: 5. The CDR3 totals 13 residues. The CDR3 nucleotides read TGTGCCAGCAGCTCCCGACAGGGCAATACGCAGTATTTT. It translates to CASSSRQGNTQYF.

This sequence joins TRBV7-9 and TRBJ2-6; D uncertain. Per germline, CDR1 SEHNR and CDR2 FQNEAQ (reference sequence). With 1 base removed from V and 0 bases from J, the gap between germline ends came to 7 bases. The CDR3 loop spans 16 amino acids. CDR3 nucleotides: TGTGCCAGCAGCTTAGAACCGGGCTCTGGGGCCAACGTCCTGACTTTC. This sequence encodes CASSLEPGSGANVLTF.

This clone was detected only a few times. The CDR3 region has the DNA TGCAGCGTTGGGGACCTAGGGGGGAATTCACCCCTCCACTTT. Encoded protein: CSVGDLGGNSPLHF. The chain is built from TRBV29-1 and TRBJ1-6, with a weak D call TRBD1 (6 bases). Trimming left V 4 bases short and J 7 bases short, with 14 bases between. Germline V gene data show CDR1 as SQVTM and CDR2 as ANQGSEA. The CDR3 sequence is 14 residues long. Full variable domain (rest looked up from reference TRBV29-1 and TRBJ1-6): SAVISQKPSRDICQRGTSLTIQCQVDSQVTMMFWYRQQPGQSLTLIATANQGSEATYESGFVIDKFPISRPNLTFSTLTVSNMSPEDSSIYLCSVGDLGGNSPLHFGNGTRLTVT.

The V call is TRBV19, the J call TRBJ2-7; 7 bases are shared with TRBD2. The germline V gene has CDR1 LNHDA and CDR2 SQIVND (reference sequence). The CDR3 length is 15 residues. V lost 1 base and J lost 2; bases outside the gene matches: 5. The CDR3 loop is CASSIGSGPTYEQYF. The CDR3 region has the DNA TGTGCCAGTAGTATAGGTAGCGGGCCGACCTACGAGCAGTACTTC.

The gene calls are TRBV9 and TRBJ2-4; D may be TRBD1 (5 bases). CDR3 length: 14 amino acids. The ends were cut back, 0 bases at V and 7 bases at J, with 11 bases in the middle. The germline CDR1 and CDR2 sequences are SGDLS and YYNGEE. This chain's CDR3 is CASSVDQGSNIQYF. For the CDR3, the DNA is TGTGCCAGCAGCGTAGATCAGGGTTCTAACATTCAGTACTTC. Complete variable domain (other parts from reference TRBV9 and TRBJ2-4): DSGVTQTPKHLITATGQRVTLRCSPRSGDLSVYWYQQSLDQGLQFLIQYYNGEERAKGNILERFSAQQFPDLHSELNLSSLELGDSALYFCASSVDQGSNIQYFGAGTRLSVL.

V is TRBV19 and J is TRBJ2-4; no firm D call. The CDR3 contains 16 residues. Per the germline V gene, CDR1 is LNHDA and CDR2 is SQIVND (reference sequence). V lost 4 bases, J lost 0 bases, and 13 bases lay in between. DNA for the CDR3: TGTGCCAGTAGTACCACCACAGCCCGAGCCAAAAACATTCAGTACTTC. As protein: CASSTTTARAKNIQYF. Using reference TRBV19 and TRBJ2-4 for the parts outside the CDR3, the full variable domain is DGGITQSPKYLFRKEGQNVTLSCEQNLNHDAMYWYRQDPGQGLRLIYYSQIVNDFQKGDIAEGYSVSREKKESFPLTVTSAQKNPTAFYLCASSTTTARAKNIQYFGAGTRLSVL.

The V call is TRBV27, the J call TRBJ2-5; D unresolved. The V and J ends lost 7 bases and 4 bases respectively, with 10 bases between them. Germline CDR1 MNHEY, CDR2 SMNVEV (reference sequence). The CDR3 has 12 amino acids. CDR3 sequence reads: CASNHVGETQYF. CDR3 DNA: TGTGCCAGCAATCACGTTGGAGAGACCCAGTACTTC.

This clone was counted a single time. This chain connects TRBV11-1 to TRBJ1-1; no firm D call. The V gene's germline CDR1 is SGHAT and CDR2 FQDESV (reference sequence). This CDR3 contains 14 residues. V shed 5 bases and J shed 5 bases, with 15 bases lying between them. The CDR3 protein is CASSEDYGGTEAFF. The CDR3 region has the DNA TGTGCCAGCAGCGAGGATTATGGCGGTACTGAAGCTTTCTTT.

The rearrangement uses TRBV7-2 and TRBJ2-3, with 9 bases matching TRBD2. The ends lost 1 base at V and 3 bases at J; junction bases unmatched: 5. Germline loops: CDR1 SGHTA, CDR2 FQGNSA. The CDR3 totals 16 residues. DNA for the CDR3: TGTGCCAGCAGCTTAGTAGCGGGAGTTGGGACAGATACGCAGTATTTT. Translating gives CASSLVAGVGTDTQYF.